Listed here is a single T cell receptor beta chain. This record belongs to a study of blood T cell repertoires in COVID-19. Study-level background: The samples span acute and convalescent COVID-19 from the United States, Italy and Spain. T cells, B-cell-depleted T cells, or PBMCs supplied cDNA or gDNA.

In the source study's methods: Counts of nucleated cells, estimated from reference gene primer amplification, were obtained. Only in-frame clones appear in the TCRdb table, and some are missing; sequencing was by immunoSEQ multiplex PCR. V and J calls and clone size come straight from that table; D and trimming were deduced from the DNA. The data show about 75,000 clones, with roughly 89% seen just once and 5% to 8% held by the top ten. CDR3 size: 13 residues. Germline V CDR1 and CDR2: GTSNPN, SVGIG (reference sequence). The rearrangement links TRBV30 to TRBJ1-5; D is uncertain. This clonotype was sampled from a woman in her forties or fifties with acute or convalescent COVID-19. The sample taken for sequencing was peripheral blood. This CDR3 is CAWETGNNQPQHF. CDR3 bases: TGTGCTTGGGAGACGGGGAACAATCAGCCCCAGCATTTT.